This is a list of T cell receptor beta chains from one sample in a study of control samples from healthy donors and cancer patients. Data came from immunoSEQ multiplex PCR; TCRdb stores just in-frame clones and leaves some out. The sample consists of approximately 3,500 clones, around 77% of them appearing once. The sequenced sample was formalin-fixed, paraffin-embedded tissue. The receptors were sampled from a female donor with melanoma. The CDR3 runs from the conserved cysteine through the conserved F or W. D genes are given only for firm matches. Clone size, where shown, is once, few, many, or a class for clones that have expanded.

CDR3nt,CDR3aa,j_gene,d_gene,v_gene,abundance
TGTGCCAGCAGCTTAGTGGGGGGGGAGACCCAGTACTTC,CASSLVGGETQYF,TRBJ2-5,TRBD2,TRBV7-2,-
TGTGCCTGGATCCCCGGTAGGTTGGCGGGAGAAGAGACCCAGTACTTC,CAWIPGRLAGEETQYF,TRBJ2-5,TRBD2,TRBV30,once
TGTGCCAGCAGTTACTCGGGAGGCTCTGGGGCCAACGTCCTGACTTTC,CASSYSGGSGANVLTF,TRBJ2-6,-,TRBV6-5,few
TGTGCCAGCACCCGAGCCTTTTGTGAAAAACTATTTTTT,CASTRAFCEKLFF,TRBJ1-4,-,TRBV3-1/TRBV3-2,-
TGCGCCAGCAACCAACCCCTCTTGTGGAATACGCAGTATTTT,CASNQPLLWNTQYF,TRBJ2-3,-,TRBV4-1,-
TGTGCCACCTCCGGACTACCCGTCAATGAGCAGTTCTTC,CATSGLPVNEQFF,TRBJ2-1,-,TRBV27,-
TGTGCCAGCAGCGCAACGTGGGGGTCCTACGAGCAGTACTTC,CASSATWGSYEQYF,TRBJ2-7,-,TRBV5-5,-
TGTGCCAGCAGCTTAGACAGGGTTGGAAACACCATATATTTT,CASSLDRVGNTIYF,TRBJ1-3,-,TRBV7-2,large
TGTGCCAGCAGTAACAGGGTCTACGAGCAGTACTTC,CASSNRVYEQYF,TRBJ2-7,-,TRBV25-1,few
TGTGCCAGCAGCCCCGGGACAGGGGGCGCGACTTGGCAAGAGACCCAGTACTTC,CASSPGTGGATWQETQYF,TRBJ2-5,TRBD1,TRBV7-6,-
TGTGCCAGCAGTGACCCCCGGACTAGCGGGAGGTTCTGGTCCGAGCAGTACTTC,CASSDPRTSGRFWSEQYF,TRBJ2-7,TRBD2,TRBV6-4,-
TGTGCCAGTAGTAGAATGGACCAGAGTTATGGTGAAGCTTTCTTT,CASSRMDQSYGEAFF,TRBJ1-1,-,TRBV19,-
TGTGCTAGTGGTTACCCCGGGGGCAGGGGGCTTTACAATGAGCAGTTCTTC,CASGYPGGRGLYNEQFF,TRBJ2-1,TRBD1,TRBV12-5,few
TGTGCCAGCAGCCAAGAAGGTCAGGCTGAAGCTTTCTTT,CASSQEGQAEAFF,TRBJ1-1,-,TRBV3-1/TRBV3-2,-
TGTGCCAGCAGGAGGAGGTCCTACGAGCAGTACTTC,CASRRRSYEQYF,TRBJ2-7,-,TRBV2,-
TGTGCCAGCAGGAGGGGTCCCGGGGAGCTGTTTTTT,CASRRGPGELFF,TRBJ2-2,-,TRBV2,-
TGTGCCATCAGTGATAGGACAGGGAAACACGAGCAGTACTTC,CAISDRTGKHEQYF,TRBJ2-7,TRBD1,TRBV10-3,once
TGTGCCAGCAGCCGGACCATCAATCAGCCCCAGCATTTT,CASSRTINQPQHF,TRBJ1-5,-,TRBV11-2,large
TGTGCCAGCAGCGTAGGTCTAGCGGAGGACTACGAGCAGTACTTC,CASSVGLAEDYEQYF,TRBJ2-7,TRBD2,TRBV9,few
TGTGCCAGCAGTCCGGAGGCGGGTACCTACAATGAGCAGTTCTTC,CASSPEAGTYNEQFF,TRBJ2-1,-,TRBV27,-
TGCGCCAGCAGCCAAGCTTTTCCTAGCGGGTCTTACAATGAGCAGTTCTTC,CASSQAFPSGSYNEQFF,TRBJ2-1,TRBD2,TRBV4-3,-
TGTGCCAGCAGTTTATACAGGGGTTACGAGCAGTACTTC,CASSLYRGYEQYF,TRBJ2-7,TRBD1,TRBV28,-
TGTGCCATCAGTGCCGGGACTAGCGGGAGGATGGAAGAGACCCAGTACTTC,CAISAGTSGRMEETQYF,TRBJ2-5,TRBD2,TRBV10-3,few